This T cell receptor beta chain was recovered during a study of T cell responses to AZD1222 COVID-19 vaccine. Study-wide findings and caveats: Females outnumbered males among donors, who were mostly white British; clonal diversity was possibly underestimated. Without day 14 samples, only post-peak T cell repertoires were studied. Variant regions that are unmutated are reportedly the target of nearly half of spike-specific TCRs. Spike-specific TCR breadth and depth grew following two AZD1222 doses.

In the case of this clone: What it binds is not known.

Measured with immunoSEQ multiplex PCR; TCRdb has only the in-frame clones, and not every one. This table holds 90,000 to 120,000 clones, about nine tenths found once. The source was peripheral blood, collected on day 0 of AZD1222 vaccination. This TCR was sampled from an adult in good health.

The CDR3 sequence is CASSTRDRVLSGNTIYF. Written as DNA, the CDR3 is TGTGCCAGCAGCACCCGGGACAGGGTTTTGTCTGGAAACACCATATATTTT. V is TRBV7-8 and J is TRBJ1-3; 9 positions agree with TRBD1. V trimming: 5 bases; J trimming: 1 base; junction bases outside the gene matches: 9. This CDR3 has 17 residues. Germline V gives CDR1 SGHVS, CDR2 FQNEAQ.